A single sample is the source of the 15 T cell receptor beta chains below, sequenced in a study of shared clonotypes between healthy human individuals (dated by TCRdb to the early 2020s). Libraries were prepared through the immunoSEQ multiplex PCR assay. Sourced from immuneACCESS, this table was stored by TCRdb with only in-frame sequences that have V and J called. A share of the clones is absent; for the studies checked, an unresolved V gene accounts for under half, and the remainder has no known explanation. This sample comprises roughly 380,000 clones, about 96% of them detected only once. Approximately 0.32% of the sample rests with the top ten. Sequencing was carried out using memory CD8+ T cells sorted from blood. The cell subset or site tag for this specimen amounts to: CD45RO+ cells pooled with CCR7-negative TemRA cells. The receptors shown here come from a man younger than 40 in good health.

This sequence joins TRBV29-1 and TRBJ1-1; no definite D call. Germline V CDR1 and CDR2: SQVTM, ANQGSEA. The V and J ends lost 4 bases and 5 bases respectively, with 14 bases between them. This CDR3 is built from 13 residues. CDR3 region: CSVGPGVGTEAFF. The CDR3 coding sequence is TGCAGCGTTGGACCCGGGGTTGGAACTGAAGCTTTCTTT.

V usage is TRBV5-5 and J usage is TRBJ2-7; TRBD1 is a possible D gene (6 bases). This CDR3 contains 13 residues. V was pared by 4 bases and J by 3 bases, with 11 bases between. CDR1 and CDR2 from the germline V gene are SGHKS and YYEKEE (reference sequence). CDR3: CASSLRDNYEQYF. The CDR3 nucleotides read TGTGCCAGCAGCCTCCGGGACAACTACGAGCAGTACTTC.

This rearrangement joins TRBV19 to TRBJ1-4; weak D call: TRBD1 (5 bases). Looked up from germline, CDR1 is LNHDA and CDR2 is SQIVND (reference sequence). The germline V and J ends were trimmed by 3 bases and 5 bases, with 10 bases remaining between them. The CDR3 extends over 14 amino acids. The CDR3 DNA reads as TGTGCCAGTAGTATTTGGGGCTTCAATGAAAAACTGTTTTTT. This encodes CASSIWGFNEKLFF.

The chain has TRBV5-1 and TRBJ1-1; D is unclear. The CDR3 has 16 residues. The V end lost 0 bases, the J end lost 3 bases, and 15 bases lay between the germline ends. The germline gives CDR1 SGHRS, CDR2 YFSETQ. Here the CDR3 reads CASSLDGVDGYTEAFF. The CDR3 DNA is TGCGCCAGCAGCTTGGACGGCGTCGACGGGTACACTGAAGCTTTCTTT.

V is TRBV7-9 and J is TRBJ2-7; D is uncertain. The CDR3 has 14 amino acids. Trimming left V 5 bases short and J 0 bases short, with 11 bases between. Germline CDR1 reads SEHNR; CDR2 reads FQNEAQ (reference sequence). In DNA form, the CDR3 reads TGTGCCAGCAGCCGGACCCTCCGCTCCTACGAGCAGTACTTC. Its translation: CASSRTLRSYEQYF.

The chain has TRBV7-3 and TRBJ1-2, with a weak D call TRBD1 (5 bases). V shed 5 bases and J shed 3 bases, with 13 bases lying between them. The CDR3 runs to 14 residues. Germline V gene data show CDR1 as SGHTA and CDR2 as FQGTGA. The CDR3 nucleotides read TGTGCCAGCAGCCTATCGCCGGGACACTATGGCTACACCTTC. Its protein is CASSLSPGHYGYTF.

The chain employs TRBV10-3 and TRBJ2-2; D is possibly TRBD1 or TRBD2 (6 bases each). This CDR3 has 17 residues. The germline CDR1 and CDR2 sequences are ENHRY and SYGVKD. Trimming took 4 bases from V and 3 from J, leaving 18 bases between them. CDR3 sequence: CAISGPPNRGDTGELFF. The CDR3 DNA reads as TGTGCCATCAGTGGTCCCCCCAATAGGGGGGACACCGGGGAGCTGTTTTTT.

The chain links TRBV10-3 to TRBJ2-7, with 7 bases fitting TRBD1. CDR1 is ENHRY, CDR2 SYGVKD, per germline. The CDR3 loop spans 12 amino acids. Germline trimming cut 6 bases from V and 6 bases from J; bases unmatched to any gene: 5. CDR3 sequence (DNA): TGTGCCATCAGACCCTCAGGGGGCGAGCAGTACTTC. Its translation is CAIRPSGGEQYF.

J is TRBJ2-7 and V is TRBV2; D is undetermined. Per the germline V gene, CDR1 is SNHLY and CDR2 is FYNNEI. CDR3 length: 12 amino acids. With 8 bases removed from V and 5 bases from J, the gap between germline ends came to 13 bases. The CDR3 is CASSVRLHEQYF. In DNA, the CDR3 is TGTGCCAGCTCCGTGCGGTTACACGAGCAGTACTTC.

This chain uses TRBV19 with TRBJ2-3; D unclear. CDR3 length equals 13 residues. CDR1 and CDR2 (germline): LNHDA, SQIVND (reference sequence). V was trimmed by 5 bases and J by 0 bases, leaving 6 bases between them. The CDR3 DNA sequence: TGTGCCAGTAGTGCCCTGAGCACAGATACGCAGTATTTT. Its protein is CASSALSTDTQYF. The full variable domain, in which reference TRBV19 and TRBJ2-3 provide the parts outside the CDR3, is DGGITQSPKYLFRKEGQNVTLSCEQNLNHDAMYWYRQDPGQGLRLIYYSQIVNDFQKGDIAEGYSVSREKKESFPLTVTSAQKNPTAFYLCASSALSTDTQYFGPGTRLTVL.

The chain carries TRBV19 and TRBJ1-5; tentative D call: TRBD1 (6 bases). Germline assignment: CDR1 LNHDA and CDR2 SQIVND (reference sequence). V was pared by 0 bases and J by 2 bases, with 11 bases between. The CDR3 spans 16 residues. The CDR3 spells CASSIEQGSGNQPQHF. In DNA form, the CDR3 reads TGTGCCAGTAGTATAGAACAGGGTAGTGGCAATCAGCCCCAGCATTTT. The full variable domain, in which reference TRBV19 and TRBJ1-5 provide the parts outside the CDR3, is DGGITQSPKYLFRKEGQNVTLSCEQNLNHDAMYWYRQDPGQGLRLIYYSQIVNDFQKGDIAEGYSVSREKKESFPLTVTSAQKNPTAFYLCASSIEQGSGNQPQHFGDGTRLSIL.

CDR3 sequence reads: CASSIRDRMNTGELFF. The DNA of the CDR3 is TGTGCCAGCAGTATAAGGGACAGAATGAACACCGGGGAGCTGTTTTTT. This chain joins TRBV28 and TRBJ2-2; 7 nucleotides align to TRBD1. Germline loops: CDR1 MDHEN, CDR2 SYDVKM. The V gene end was trimmed by 5 bases and the J gene end by 1 base; junction bases not matched to a gene: 7. CDR3 size: 16 residues.

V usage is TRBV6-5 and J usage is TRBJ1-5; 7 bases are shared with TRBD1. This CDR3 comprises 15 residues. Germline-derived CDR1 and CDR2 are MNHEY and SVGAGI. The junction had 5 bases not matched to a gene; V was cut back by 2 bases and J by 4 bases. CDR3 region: CASSYGGGQNQPQHF. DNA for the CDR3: TGTGCCAGCAGTTACGGGGGGGGACAGAATCAGCCCCAGCATTTT.

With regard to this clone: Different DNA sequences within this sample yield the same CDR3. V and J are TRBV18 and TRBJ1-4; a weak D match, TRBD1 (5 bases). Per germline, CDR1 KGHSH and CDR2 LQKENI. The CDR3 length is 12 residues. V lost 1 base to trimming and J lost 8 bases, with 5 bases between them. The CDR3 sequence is CASSPQGEKLFF. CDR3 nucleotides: TGTGCCAGCTCACCACAGGGGGAAAAACTGTTTTTT. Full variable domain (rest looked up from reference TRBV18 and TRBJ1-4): NAGVMQNPRHLVRRRGQEARLRCSPMKGHSHVYWYRQLPEEGLKFMVYLQKENIIDESGMPKERFSAEFPKEGPSILRIQQVVRGDSAAYFCASSPQGEKLFFGSGTQLSVL.

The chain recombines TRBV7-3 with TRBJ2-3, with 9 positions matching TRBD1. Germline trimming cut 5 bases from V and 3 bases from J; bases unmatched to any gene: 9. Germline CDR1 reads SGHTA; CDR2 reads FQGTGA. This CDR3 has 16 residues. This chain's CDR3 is CASSRGTGTGTDTQYF. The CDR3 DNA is TGTGCCAGCAGCAGGGGGACAGGGACAGGGACAGATACGCAGTATTTT.